These 3 T cell receptor beta chains were all obtained from the same sample, sequenced in a study of T cell responses to AZD1222 COVID-19 vaccine. Profiled with immunoSEQ multiplex PCR; TCRdb holds only in-frame clones, not every one. Of some 86,000 clones in the sample, approximately 90% were seen once. Sequenced here: peripheral blood, sampled 28 days after the second AZD1222 dose. These receptors were taken from an adult who received the AZD1222 COVID-19 vaccine.

V and J are TRBV5-1 and TRBJ1-4; TRBD1 matches at 7 bases. Germline-derived CDR1 and CDR2 are SGHRS and YFSETQ. The trim removed 4 bases at V and 4 bases at J, leaving 7 bases unmatched. This CDR3 is built from 15 residues. The CDR3 DNA follows: TGCGCCAGCAGCGCCGGGGCAGGGGGTAATGAAAAACTGTTTTTT. Its translation: CASSAGAGGNEKLFF. The variable domain in full, completed from reference TRBV5-1 and TRBJ1-4, reads KAGVTQTPRYLIKTRGQQVTLSCSPISGHRSVSWYQQTPGQGLQFLFEYFSETQRNKGNFPGRFSGRQFSNSRSEMNVSTLELGDSALYLCASSAGAGGNEKLFFGSGTQLSVL.

This clone was found once. The chain employs TRBV4-2 and TRBJ2-3; 10 bases are shared with TRBD2. V was pared by 1 base and J by 5 bases, with 9 bases of the junction left unmatched. The CDR3 sequence is 17 residues long. CDR1 is LGHNA and CDR2 is YNFKEQ in the germline V gene. CDR3 region: CASSQGRSGGAEDTQYF. CDR3 bases: TGTGCCAGCAGCCAAGGTCGCAGCGGGGGGGCCGAAGATACGCAGTATTTT.

The rearrangement links TRBV30 to TRBJ1-1; D not resolved. Trimming shortened V by 5 bases and J by 0 bases, and 10 bases separated the two germline ends. Germline CDR1 reads GTSNPN; CDR2 reads SVGIG (reference sequence). The CDR3 sequence is 13 residues long. The CDR3 region is CAWGRNMNTEAFF. CDR3 bases: TGTGCCTGGGGACGGAACATGAACACTGAAGCTTTCTTT.